The 10 T cell receptor beta chains below were found in one sample sequenced in a study of control samples from healthy donors and cancer patients. Using immunoSEQ multiplex PCR, the repertoire was profiled, and TCRdb retains in-frame clones only, with some absent. The sample contains 170,000 or so clones, around 90% of which appear only once. Sequencing input: blood. The receptors were gathered from a woman aged 35 to 49 in good health.

The chain employs TRBV7-6 and TRBJ2-3, with 14 nucleotides matching TRBD2. This CDR3 spans 19 amino acids. The germline gives CDR1 SGHVS, CDR2 FNYEAQ. Germline trimming cut 1 base from V and 0 bases from J; bases unmatched to any gene: 6. The CDR3 DNA reads as TGTGCCAGCAGCTTAGTATGGGGGACTAGCGGGAGTAGCACAGATACGCAGTATTTT. Translating it yields CASSLVWGTSGSSTDTQYF. Variable domain in full (rest from reference TRBV7-6 and TRBJ2-3): GAGVSQSPRYKVTKRGQDVALRCDPISGHVSLYWYRQALGQGPEFLTYFNYEAQQDKSGLPNDRFSAERPEGSISTLTIQRTEQRDSAMYRCASSLVWGTSGSSTDTQYFGPGTRLTVL.

The V gene is TRBV4-1, the J gene TRBJ2-2; D may be TRBD2 (6 bases). The V gene's germline CDR1 is MGHRA and CDR2 YSYEKL. This CDR3 contains 16 residues. Between the trimmed V and J ends, which lost 1 base and 3 bases, there was a span of 12 bases. The CDR3 DNA reads TGCGCCAGCAGCCAAGCGGGAGCGTTGGACACCGGGGAGCTGTTTTTT. This codes for CASSQAGALDTGELFF.

The V and J genes are TRBV19 and TRBJ2-7; 10 bases are shared with TRBD2. Germline V gene lookup returns CDR1 LNHDA and CDR2 SQIVND (reference sequence). J was trimmed by 7 bases and V by 7 bases; bases with no gene match: 13. The CDR3 sequence is 15 residues long. CDR3 bases: TGTGCCAGTACCCCCGATTCTAGCGGGGGTCTGGAGCAGTACTTC. Its protein product is CASTPDSSGGLEQYF.

The V call is TRBV19, the J call TRBJ1-2; D gene ambiguous. V dropped 0 bases and J dropped 6 bases, with 14 bases sitting between them. The germline V gene encodes CDR1 LNHDA and CDR2 SQIVND (reference sequence). This CDR3 is built from 15 residues. CDR3 loop: CASSIDGETVDGYTF. CDR3 sequence (DNA): TGTGCCAGTAGTATAGATGGAGAAACAGTTGATGGCTACACCTTC. The full variable domain, its missing parts supplied by reference TRBV19 and TRBJ1-2, is DGGITQSPKYLFRKEGQNVTLSCEQNLNHDAMYWYRQDPGQGLRLIYYSQIVNDFQKGDIAEGYSVSREKKESFPLTVTSAQKNPTAFYLCASSIDGETVDGYTFGSGTRLTVV.

J is TRBJ2-1 and V is TRBV4-1, with 7 positions matching TRBD1. Germline V gene lookup returns CDR1 MGHRA and CDR2 YSYEKL. The CDR3 spans 17 residues. Trimming cost V 4 bases and J 2 bases; bases outside gene matches: 11. The CDR3 DNA follows: TGCGCCAGCAGCCCCCAACAGACAGGGTTCACCTACAATGAGCAGTTCTTC. This encodes CASSPQQTGFTYNEQFF.

This clone has only one observation. The chain uses TRBV6-2 or TRBV6-3 and TRBJ1-5; 8 nucleotides match TRBD1. Germline values: CDR1 MNHEY, CDR2 SVGEGT. The CDR3 contains 14 residues. The V gene end was trimmed by 4 bases and the J gene end by 3 bases; junction bases not matched to a gene: 2. The CDR3 DNA reads TGTGCCAGCAGTTCAGGGGGCTTCAATCAGCCCCAGCATTTT. Its protein product is CASSSGGFNQPQHF.

The chain uses TRBV6-5 and TRBJ2-5; D is tentatively TRBD1 or TRBD2 (6 bases each). CDR3 length: 14 residues. The V gene's germline CDR1 is MNHEY and CDR2 SVGAGI. Trimming stripped 7 bases from V and 5 bases from J, with 17 bases between. The CDR3 region has the DNA TGTGCCAGCACCGTAATGGGGGGCATGGAGACCCAGTACTTC. It codes for CASTVMGGMETQYF.

The chain recombines TRBV7-6 with TRBJ2-7; TRBD2 might be the D (5 bases). The CDR3 length is 14 residues. V dropped 1 base and J dropped 2 bases, with 9 bases sitting between them. The V gene's germline CDR1 is SGHVS and CDR2 FNYEAQ. CDR3 DNA: TGTGCCAGCAGCTTAGGAGGGCCTGCCTACGAGCAGTACTTC. It is translated as CASSLGGPAYEQYF.

The chain is built from TRBV4-1 and TRBJ2-1, with 9 bases aligning to TRBD1. Germline V gene sequence: CDR1 MGHRA, CDR2 YSYEKL. V was clipped by 0 bases and J by 8 bases; unmatched bases: 8. This CDR3 is built from 16 residues. CDR3 residues: CASSQETGQGLDEQFF. CDR3 DNA: TGCGCCAGCAGCCAAGAGACGGGACAGGGTCTCGATGAGCAGTTCTTC.

This chain joins TRBV19 and TRBJ1-5, with TRBD1 matching over 9 bases. CDR1 and CDR2 (germline): LNHDA, SQIVND (reference sequence). V shed 4 bases, J shed 0 bases, and the junction held 4 bases outside the gene matches. This CDR3 spans 16 amino acids. CDR3 bases: TGTGCCAGTAGTAGGACAGGGGCTTATAGCAATCAGCCCCAGCATTTT. Its protein is CASSRTGAYSNQPQHF.